This TCR beta chain was captured by sequencing in a study of blood T cells in healthy people across ages. The second PCR ran roughly 6 to 11 cycles with a sample-barcoded 5' primer and J-beta primers. TCRdb reprocessed the 5' RACE reads with MiXCR, giving one entry per CDR3 protein. The table includes 540,000 or so distinct CDR3 sequences, roughly 29% detected once. Per-sample yields of isolated PBMCs were at least 6.5 million. This CDR3 is 17 amino acids long. Germline V gene data show CDR1 as MNHNS and CDR2 as SASEGT. The sequence came from a woman aged 70-85 years in good health. The source material was blood. This chain links TRBV6-1 with TRBJ2-3; no firm D call. The end of the DNA aligns better with TRBJ1-5, so the J call may be wrong. CDR3 nucleotides: TGTGCCAGCAAAGGAGAGAACGTTCTACAGTTTACAGATACGCAGCATTTT. It codes for CASKGENVLQFTDTQHF.